What follows are 24 T cell receptor beta chains derived from one specimen sequenced in a study of T cells in Graves' hyperthyroidism and ophthalmopathy. Amplification of TCR beta CDR3 regions used RNA as the template. TCR CDR3 underwent first-round RT-PCR with the HTBI primer set. One entry per CDR3 protein, called by TCRdb with MiXCR from the multiplex PCR reads. The sample lists around 300,000 distinct CDR3 sequences, roughly an eighth occurring once. What was sequenced was blood. These receptors were taken from a woman between 35 and 50 years old with Graves' ophthalmopathy.

The V call is TRBV4-1, the J call TRBJ2-1, with D possibly TRBD1 on 6 matching bases. Germline V gives CDR1 MGHRA, CDR2 YSYEKL. V was cut by 4 bases and J by 10 bases, with 17 bases left in between. The CDR3 is 14 residues long. CDR3 amino acids: CASSLRQVTREQFF. DNA for the CDR3: TGCGCCAGCAGCCTTCGACAGGTAACTCGGGAGCAGTTCTTC.

The J gene is TRBJ1-2, the V gene TRBV30; the D is unclear. V lost 6 bases and J lost 4, with 6 bases in between. Germline loops: CDR1 GTSNPN, CDR2 SVGIG (reference sequence). This CDR3 has 10 residues. CDR3 DNA sequence: TGTGCCTGTTCCGCCTATGGCTACACCTTC. It is translated as CACSAYGYTF. Based on the CDR3 plus reference TRBV30 and TRBJ1-2, the full variable domain is SQTIHQWPATLVQPVGSPLSLECTVEGTSNPNLYWYRQAAGRGLQLLFYSVGIGQISSEVPQNLSASRPQDRQFILSSKKLLLSDSGFYLCACSAYGYTFGSGTRLTVV.

V gene TRBV19 combines with J gene TRBJ1-2; D is possibly TRBD1 (5 bases). Germline values: CDR1 LNHDA, CDR2 SQIVND (reference sequence). This CDR3 contains 15 residues. Trimming took off 9 bases at V and 4 bases at J, with 21 bases between the two ends. CDR3 coding DNA: TGTGCCAGCAACCAGGGTTGGGGAAAGGTCTATGGCTACACCTTC. This sequence encodes CASNQGWGKVYGYTF.

As for this clonotype: Compared with germline, one end of the junction differs, possibly owing to a read error. The V call is TRBV20-1, the J call TRBJ1-5; 8 positions agree with TRBD1. The CDR3 covers 13 residues. Germline CDR1 and CDR2: DFQATT and SNEGSKA (reference sequence). CDR3 sequence: CSARPTGAQPQRF. The DNA for the CDR3 is TGCAGTGCTCGCCCGACAGGGGCCCAGCCCCAGCGTTTT.

This clonotype was picked up a small number of times. The chain carries TRBV20-1 and TRBJ1-6; the D is unclear. The CDR3 is made up of 11 amino acids. V lost 1 base and J lost 8, with 3 bases in between. In germline, CDR1 is DFQATT, CDR2 SNEGSKA (reference sequence). The CDR3 region has the DNA TGCAGTGCTAGAGGACATTCACCCCTCCACTTT. Protein sequence: CSARGHSPLHF.

The CDR3 coding sequence is TGTGCCAGCTCACCAGCGGCGGGGGCTTTTTCAGATACGCAGTATTTT. This translates into CASSPAAGAFSDTQYF. J is TRBJ2-3 and V is TRBV18, with a weak D call TRBD2 (7 bases). In germline, CDR1 is KGHSH, CDR2 LQKENI. V lost 2 bases to trimming and J lost 4 bases, with 16 bases between them. CDR3 length equals 16 residues.

This clonotype appeared many times. The chain uses TRBV28 and TRBJ2-7, with 11 bases fitting TRBD1. V trimming: 2 bases; J trimming: 6 bases; junction bases outside the gene matches: 6. The CDR3 length is 15 residues. Germline V gene data show CDR1 as MDHEN and CDR2 as SYDVKM. CDR3 amino acids: CASSLGGQGVPEQYF. DNA of the CDR3: TGTGCCAGCAGTTTAGGGGGACAGGGGGTACCCGAGCAGTACTTC.

This clonotype has at least ten counts. V and J are TRBV6-5 and TRBJ1-2; the D gene is possibly TRBD1 (5 bases). The CDR3 runs 17 residues. V was shortened by 2 bases and J by 0 bases, with 16 bases between the two germline ends. Germline-derived CDR1 and CDR2 are MNHEY and SVGAGI. The CDR3 region is CASSYNKGPHSNYGYTF. The CDR3 nucleotides are TGTGCCAGCAGTTACAACAAGGGGCCCCACTCTAACTATGGCTACACCTTC.

At least ten counts were recorded for this clonotype. The V call is TRBV2, the J call TRBJ2-5; D possibly corresponds to TRBD2 (5 bases). The ends were cut back, 4 bases at V and 3 bases at J, with 15 bases in the middle. This CDR3 is 15 amino acids long. Germline V gives CDR1 SNHLY, CDR2 FYNNEI. In DNA form, the CDR3 reads TGTGCCAGCAGTGGGTTTATAGGAGGTAAAGAGACCCAGTACTTC. Residues: CASSGFIGGKETQYF.

The chain joins TRBV12-3 or TRBV12-4 to TRBJ2-1; tentatively, D is TRBD1 (6 bases). With 6 bases removed from V and 8 bases from J, the gap between germline ends came to 20 bases. This CDR3 has 15 residues. CDR3 in amino acids: CASRPGTSHPHEQFF. Here the CDR3 DNA reads TGTGCCAGCAGACCCGGGACATCGCACCCCCATGAGCAGTTCTTC.

This clonotype was seen at least ten times. A much more abundant neighbour one base away suggests this may be a read error. The chain uses TRBV7-2 and TRBJ1-5; D uncertain. V lost 1 base, J lost 2 bases, and 9 bases lay in between. CDR1 is SGHTA, CDR2 FQGNSA, per germline. The CDR3 has 15 amino acids. CDR3: CASSLGGSGNQPQHF. The CDR3 nucleotides are TGTGCCAGCAGCTTAGGGGGTTCGGGCAATCAGCCCCAGCATTTT.

The chain uses TRBV18 and TRBJ2-7; D gene unclear. Trimming removed 4 bases from V and 4 bases from J, with 11 bases in between. The germline gives CDR1 KGHSH, CDR2 LQKENI. The CDR3 is 13 amino acids. CDR3 amino acids: CASSLTEQYEQYF. CDR3 bases: TGTGCCAGCTCACTTACGGAACAATACGAGCAGTACTTC.

The chain is built from TRBV4-1 and TRBJ1-1; the match to TRBD1 covers 10 bases. V trimming: 4 bases; J trimming: 4 bases; junction bases outside the gene matches: 6. The CDR3 consists of 15 residues. Germline loops: CDR1 MGHRA, CDR2 YSYEKL. The CDR3 loop reads CASSRGDRGFTEAFF. DNA for the CDR3: TGCGCCAGCAGCCGAGGGGACAGGGGTTTCACTGAAGCTTTCTTT.

This clonotype was detected many times. The chain links TRBV7-9 to TRBJ2-3; 10 bases map to TRBD2. CDR3 length equals 17 residues. Germline V gene lookup returns CDR1 SEHNR and CDR2 FQNEAQ (reference sequence). The V segment lost 5 bases and the J segment 2 bases; nucleotides outside the gene matches: 10. For the CDR3, the DNA is TGTGCCAGCAGCCCAGGGGTAGCGGGAGGCCCCACAGATACGCAGTATTTT. It codes for CASSPGVAGGPTDTQYF.

The chain employs TRBV9 and TRBJ2-1, with TRBD2 matching over 10 bases. Germline CDR1 reads SGDLS; CDR2 reads YYNGEE. The V gene end was trimmed by 0 bases and the J gene end by 7 bases; junction bases not matched to a gene: 4. The CDR3 is made up of 15 amino acids. In DNA form, the CDR3 reads TGTGCCAGCAGCGTAGAGCTAGCGGGAGTTAATGAGCAGTTCTTC. Its translation: CASSVELAGVNEQFF.

Ten or more counts support this clonotype. V and J are TRBV27 and TRBJ2-3; D might be TRBD2 (5 bases). V lost 6 bases, J lost 3 bases, and 13 bases lay in between. The CDR3 is 14 residues long. Germline V gene sequence: CDR1 MNHEY, CDR2 SMNVEV (reference sequence). In DNA, the CDR3 is TGTGCCAGCAGCCACAGAGGGAGAACAGATACGCAGTATTTT. It translates to CASSHRGRTDTQYF.

The CDR3 sequence: CSARVVAGDSYNEQFF. DNA for the CDR3: TGCAGTGCTCGGGTGGTAGCGGGGGACTCCTACAATGAGCAGTTCTTC. The chain recombines TRBV20-1 with TRBJ2-1; 9 bases line up with TRBD2. Germline lookup yields CDR1 DFQATT and CDR2 SNEGSKA (reference sequence). This CDR3 region has 16 residues. The junction had 8 bases not matched to a gene; V was cut back by 5 bases and J by 0 bases.

This chain links TRBV18 with TRBJ2-1, with TRBD2 matching 7 bases. The CDR3 contains 16 residues. CDR1 and CDR2 from the germline V gene are KGHSH and LQKENI. With 6 bases clipped from V and 4 bases from J, the junction kept 12 bases outside the gene matches. The CDR3 region is CASSPTGTTYYNEQFF. The CDR3, as DNA: TGTGCCAGCTCGCCTACCGGGACTACATATTACAATGAGCAGTTCTTC.

In its sample, this clonotype was seen many times. V gene TRBV28 combines with J gene TRBJ2-2; TRBD1 is a possible D gene (5 bases). The ends were cut back, 5 bases at V and 4 bases at J, with 17 bases in the middle. Germline lookup yields CDR1 MDHEN and CDR2 SYDVKM. CDR3 length: 16 amino acids. The DNA of the CDR3 is TGTGCCAGCAGTATAGCCAGGGTTTTTACCACCGGGGAGCTGTTTTTT. Encoded protein: CASSIARVFTTGELFF. The full variable domain, completed using reference TRBV28 and TRBJ2-2, is DVKVTQSSRYLVKRTGEKVFLECVQDMDHENMFWYRQDPGLGLRLIYFSYDVKMKEKGDIPEGYSVSREKKERFSLILESASTNQTSMYLCASSIARVFTTGELFFGEGSRLTVL.

V and J are TRBV19 and TRBJ1-5; the D gene is possibly TRBD1 (5 bases). Germline CDR1 reads LNHDA; CDR2 reads SQIVND (reference sequence). Trimming took off 1 base at V and 3 bases at J, with 13 bases between the two ends. This CDR3 has 16 amino acids. DNA of the CDR3: TGTGCCAGTAGTATAGGTCCCACAGGATACAATCAGCCCCAGCATTTT. Translation: CASSIGPTGYNQPQHF. The full variable domain, its missing parts supplied by reference TRBV19 and TRBJ1-5, is DGGITQSPKYLFRKEGQNVTLSCEQNLNHDAMYWYRQDPGQGLRLIYYSQIVNDFQKGDIAEGYSVSREKKESFPLTVTSAQKNPTAFYLCASSIGPTGYNQPQHFGDGTRLSIL.

This clonotype occurred many times. This chain connects TRBV7-2 to TRBJ2-5; D is uncertain. The germline gives CDR1 SGHTA, CDR2 FQGNSA. The CDR3 consists of 13 residues. V lost 5 bases, J lost 3 bases, and 10 bases lay in between. The CDR3 coding sequence is TGTGCCAGCAGCCCCGCCCGCGAAGAGACCCAGTACTTC. Amino acids: CASSPAREETQYF.

A remark on this clonotype: This may come from a read error, since a much larger clone is one base off. The V and J genes are TRBV29-1 and TRBJ2-2; a weak D match, TRBD2 (5 bases). Looked up from germline, CDR1 is SQVTM and CDR2 is ANQGSEA. V dropped 2 bases and J dropped 5 bases, with 12 bases sitting between them. The CDR3 totals 14 residues. The CDR3 region is CSVEPSRRTGELFF. Here the CDR3 DNA reads TGCAGCGTTGAACCTAGCAGGAGGACCGGGGAGCTGTTTTTT.

A few counts support this clonotype. The chain recombines TRBV12-3 or TRBV12-4 with TRBJ1-4; the D gene is possibly TRBD1 (5 bases). The CDR3 runs to 14 residues. The V gene lost 3 bases and the J gene lost 8 bases, with 13 bases spanning the gap. The CDR3 is CASSFHGAREKLFF. The CDR3 DNA sequence: TGTGCCAGCAGTTTTCACGGGGCCAGAGAAAAACTGTTTTTT.

This clonotype was seen ten or more times. The chain employs TRBV7-8 and TRBJ2-1; D is undetermined. Germline V lookup: CDR1 SGHVS, CDR2 FQNEAQ. Trimming stripped 1 base from V and 6 bases from J, with 16 bases between. The CDR3 is 16 residues long. CDR3 coding DNA: TGTGCCAGCAGCTTAGTGGGCAGCGATTTTTCCAATGAGCAGTTCTTC. Translated, it gives CASSLVGSDFSNEQFF.